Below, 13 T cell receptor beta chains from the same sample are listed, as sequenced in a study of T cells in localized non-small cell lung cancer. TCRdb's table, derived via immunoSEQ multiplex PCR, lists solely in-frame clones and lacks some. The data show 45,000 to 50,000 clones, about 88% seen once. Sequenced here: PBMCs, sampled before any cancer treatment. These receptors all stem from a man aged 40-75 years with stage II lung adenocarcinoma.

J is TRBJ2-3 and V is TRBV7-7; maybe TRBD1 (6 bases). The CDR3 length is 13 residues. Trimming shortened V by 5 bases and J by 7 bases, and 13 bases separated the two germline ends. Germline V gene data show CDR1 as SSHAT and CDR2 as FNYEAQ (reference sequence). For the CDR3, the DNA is TGTGCCAGCAGCCCCACCCAGGGGTATACGCAGTATTTT. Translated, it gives CASSPTQGYTQYF.

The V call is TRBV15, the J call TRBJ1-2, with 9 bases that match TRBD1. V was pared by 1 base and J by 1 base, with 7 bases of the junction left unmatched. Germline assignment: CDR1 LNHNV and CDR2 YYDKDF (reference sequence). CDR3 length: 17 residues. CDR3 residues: CATSRGGGQGRNYGYTF. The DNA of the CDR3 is TGTGCCACCAGCAGAGGGGGGGGACAGGGACGTAACTATGGCTACACCTTC.

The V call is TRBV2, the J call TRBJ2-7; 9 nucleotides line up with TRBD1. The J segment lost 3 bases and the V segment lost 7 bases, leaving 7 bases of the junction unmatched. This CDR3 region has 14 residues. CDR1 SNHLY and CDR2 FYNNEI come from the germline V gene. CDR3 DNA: TGTGCCAGCACCATCGGGACAGGGAACTACGAGCAGTACGTC. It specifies CASTIGTGNYEQYV.

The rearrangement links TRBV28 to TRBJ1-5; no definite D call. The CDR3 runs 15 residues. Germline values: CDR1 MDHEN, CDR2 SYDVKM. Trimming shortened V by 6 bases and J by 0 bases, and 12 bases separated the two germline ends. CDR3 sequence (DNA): TGTGCCAGCAGCCAAGGCAGTCATAGCAATCAGCCCCAGCATTTT. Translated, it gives CASSQGSHSNQPQHF.

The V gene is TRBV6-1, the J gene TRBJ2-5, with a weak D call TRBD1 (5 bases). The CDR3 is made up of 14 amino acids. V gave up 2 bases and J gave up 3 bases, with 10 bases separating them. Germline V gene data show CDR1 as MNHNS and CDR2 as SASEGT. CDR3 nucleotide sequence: TGTGCCAGCAGTGAAAGAGCAGGGAAAGAGACCCAGTACTTC. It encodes CASSERAGKETQYF.

The CDR3 spells CASSRADSSRRTQYF. The CDR3 region has the DNA TGTGCCAGCAGCCGGGCCGACAGCTCAAGGAGGACCCAGTACTTC. The J gene is TRBJ2-5, the V gene TRBV5-4; possible D gene TRBD1, 5 bases. The CDR3 sequence is 15 residues long. Trimming removed 4 bases from V and 7 bases from J, with 20 bases in between. Germline V gene sequence: CDR1 SGHNT, CDR2 YYREEE (reference sequence).

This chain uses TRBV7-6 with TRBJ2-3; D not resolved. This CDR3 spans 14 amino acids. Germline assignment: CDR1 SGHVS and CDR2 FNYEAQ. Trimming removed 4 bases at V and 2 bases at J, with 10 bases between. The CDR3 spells CASSSPQTTDTQYF. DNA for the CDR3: TGTGCCAGCAGCTCCCCCCAGACCACAGATACGCAGTATTTT. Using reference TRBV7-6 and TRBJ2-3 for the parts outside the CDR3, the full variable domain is GAGVSQSPRYKVTKRGQDVALRCDPISGHVSLYWYRQALGQGPEFLTYFNYEAQQDKSGLPNDRFSAERPEGSISTLTIQRTEQRDSAMYRCASSSPQTTDTQYFGPGTRLTVL.

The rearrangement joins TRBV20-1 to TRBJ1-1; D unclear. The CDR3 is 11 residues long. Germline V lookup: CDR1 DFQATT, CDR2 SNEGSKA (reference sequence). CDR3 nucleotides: TGCAGCGCTCTAGTACACACTGAAGCTTTCTTT. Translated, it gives CSALVHTEAFF.

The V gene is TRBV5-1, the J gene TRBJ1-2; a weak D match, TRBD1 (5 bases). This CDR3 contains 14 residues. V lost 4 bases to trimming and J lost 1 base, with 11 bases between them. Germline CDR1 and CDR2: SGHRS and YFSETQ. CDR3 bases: TGCGCCAGCAGCCTGGGACTAAATAACTATGGCTACACCTTC. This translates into CASSLGLNNYGYTF.

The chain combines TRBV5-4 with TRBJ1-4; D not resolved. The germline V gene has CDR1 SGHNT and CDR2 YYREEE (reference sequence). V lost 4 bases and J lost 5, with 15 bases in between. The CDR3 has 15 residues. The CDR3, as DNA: TGTGCCAGCAGCCAATTCGCAGGAACCAATGAAAAACTGTTTTTT. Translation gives CASSQFAGTNEKLFF.

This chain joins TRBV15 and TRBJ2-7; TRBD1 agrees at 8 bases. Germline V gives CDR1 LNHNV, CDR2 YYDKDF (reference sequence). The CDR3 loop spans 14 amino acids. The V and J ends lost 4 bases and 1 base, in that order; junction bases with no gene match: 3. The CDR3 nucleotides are TGTGCCACCAGCATAGACAGGGGATCCTACGAGCAGTACGTC. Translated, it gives CATSIDRGSYEQYV.

The CDR3 bases are TGTGCCAGCAGAATACTAGCGGGGGGATACAATGAGCAGTTCTTC. Translation gives CASRILAGGYNEQFF. The chain couples TRBV5-8 to TRBJ2-1; 12 nucleotides match TRBD2. The V gene's germline CDR1 is SGHTS and CDR2 YDEGEE. The CDR3 has 15 residues. V lost 5 bases to trimming and J lost 4 bases; unmatched junction nucleotides: 4.

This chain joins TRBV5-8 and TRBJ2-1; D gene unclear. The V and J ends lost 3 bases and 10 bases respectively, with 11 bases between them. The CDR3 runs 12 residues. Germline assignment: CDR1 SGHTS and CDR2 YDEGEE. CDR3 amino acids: CASSWSAREQFF. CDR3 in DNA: TGTGCCAGCAGCTGGTCGGCAAGGGAGCAGTTCTTC.